Listed below are T cell receptor beta chains from one sample, sequenced in a study of blood T cell repertoires in COVID-19. Sequencing was performed with immunoSEQ multiplex PCR; in TCRdb, only in-frame clones are kept and a portion is missing. The sample gives approximately 220,000 clones, over 70% of which show up once; approximately 30% is in the top ten. The specimen sequenced was peripheral blood. Receptor source: a middle-aged man with acute or convalescent COVID-19. Both conserved end residues are part of each CDR3. The order of the fields is CDR3 DNA, CDR3 protein, clone size, D gene, J gene, V gene. D genes are given only for firm matches. For some rows the clone size is stated as once, few or many, or as a class when expanded; others skip it.

TGTGCCAGCAGTGAAGCGCTAGCAGCCTTGGCGCCCCAGCATTTT,CASSEALAALAPQHF,-,-,TRBJ1-5,TRBV2
TGTGCCAGCAGTTTCAGGAATGAGCAGTTCTTC,CASSFRNEQFF,-,-,TRBJ2-1,TRBV12-3/TRBV12-4
TGTGCCAGCAGTTACTCGGTTGCGGGGGGCGGTGAGCAGTTCTTC,CASSYSVAGGGEQFF,-,TRBD2,TRBJ2-1,TRBV6-6
TGCGCCAGCAGCTTGGAATGGGGGCCTGAAGCTTTCTTT,CASSLEWGPEAFF,-,-,TRBJ1-1,TRBV5-1
TGTGCCAGCAGCTTGGAACAGGGGGGGACTGAAGCTTTCTTT,CASSLEQGGTEAFF,-,TRBD1,TRBJ1-1,TRBV5-4
TGTGCCAGCAGCTTAGGCCCGGGCTATGGCTACACCTTC,CASSLGPGYGYTF,-,-,TRBJ1-2,TRBV7-2
TGTGCCAGCAGTGGGGGGGTAACAGATTTCAATCAGCCCCAGCATTTT,CASSGGVTDFNQPQHF,-,-,TRBJ1-5,TRBV6-1
TGTGCCAGCAGCTGGTCACAGGGGACGCTCGAAAAACTGTTTTTT,CASSWSQGTLEKLFF,-,TRBD1,TRBJ1-4,TRBV11-2
TGTGCCAGCCTCCAGGGAAGTCTGGGTAAAGCTTTCTTT,CASLQGSLGKAFF,-,-,TRBJ1-1,TRBV6-6
TGCAGTGCTAGTAAACCAAGCCAGGGCACAGATACGCAGTATTTT,CSASKPSQGTDTQYF,-,-,TRBJ2-3,TRBV20-1
TGTGCCAGCAGGCCGACAGGGGTGGATCAGCCCCAGCATTTT,CASRPTGVDQPQHF,few,TRBD1,TRBJ1-5,TRBV6-6
TGTGCCAGCAGACCCAGACTAGCGGGTGCCTACGAGCAGTACTTC,CASRPRLAGAYEQYF,few,TRBD2,TRBJ2-7,TRBV27
TGTGCCAGCAGCCAGGGGACAGGGGGCTCTGAAGCTTTCTTT,CASSQGTGGSEAFF,-,TRBD1,TRBJ1-1,TRBV3-1/TRBV3-2
TGCGCCAGCAGTGAGCTCGGAAACACCATATATTTT,CASSELGNTIYF,-,-,TRBJ1-3,TRBV10-1
TGTGCCAGCAGCTTAGTTGGGCAGGGGGGAACCGGGGAGCTGTTTTTT,CASSLVGQGGTGELFF,once,-,TRBJ2-2,TRBV7-8
TGTGCCAGCTCAACCGGAGGAGTGGGAGAGACCCAGTACTTC,CASSTGGVGETQYF,few,-,TRBJ2-5,TRBV6-5
TGTGCCAGCCGTAGAGGGAGCGGCTACGAGCAGTACTTC,CASRRGSGYEQYF,once,-,TRBJ2-7,TRBV2
TGTGCCATCACCCGGGACAGGGAAGACTCACCCCTCCACTTT,CAITRDREDSPLHF,-,TRBD1,TRBJ1-6,TRBV10-3
TGCGCCAGCAGCCAGCAGGGACAGGGGGGCAACTATGGCTACACCTTC,CASSQQGQGGNYGYTF,-,TRBD1,TRBJ1-2,TRBV4-3
TGTGCCATCAGTGAGGAGGGACAGGGACGCACTGAAGCTTTCTTT,CAISEEGQGRTEAFF,-,TRBD1,TRBJ1-1,TRBV10-3
TGTGCCAGCAGCCCCGCTTCAGATGAGCAGTTCTTC,CASSPASDEQFF,-,-,TRBJ2-1,TRBV5-4
TGTGCCACCAGCAGTCAAAGAGGGAATGAGCAGTTCTTC,CATSSQRGNEQFF,few,-,TRBJ2-1,TRBV15
TGTGCCAGCAGCGTGGCAGGGGGCTTAACTGAAGCTTTCTTT,CASSVAGGLTEAFF,-,TRBD1,TRBJ1-1,TRBV9
TGTGCCAGCTCTTGGAGAGAGGTGGACTATGGCTACACCTTC,CASSWREVDYGYTF,-,-,TRBJ1-2,TRBV18